This T cell receptor (beta chain) was sequenced in a study of technical replicates of blood from a few donors. This table comes from immunoSEQ multiplex PCR, and its TCRdb copy is limited to in-frame clones, with some not included. The sample includes around 60,000 clones, 80% to 95% of them seen just once. V was cut by 8 bases and J by 1 base, with 14 bases left in between. This CDR3 region has 14 residues. Looked up from germline, CDR1 is MNHEY and CDR2 is SVGAGI. The source material was PBMCs. The genes are TRBV6-5 and TRBJ2-5, with TRBD1 as a possible D gene (6 bases). The receptor was derived from a human donor in good health. Some clones in this sample may be carry-over from other donors' samples. The CDR3 spells CASRPWGRQETQYF. For the CDR3, the DNA is TGTGCCAGCCGTCCATGGGGGCGCCAAGAGACCCAGTACTTC.